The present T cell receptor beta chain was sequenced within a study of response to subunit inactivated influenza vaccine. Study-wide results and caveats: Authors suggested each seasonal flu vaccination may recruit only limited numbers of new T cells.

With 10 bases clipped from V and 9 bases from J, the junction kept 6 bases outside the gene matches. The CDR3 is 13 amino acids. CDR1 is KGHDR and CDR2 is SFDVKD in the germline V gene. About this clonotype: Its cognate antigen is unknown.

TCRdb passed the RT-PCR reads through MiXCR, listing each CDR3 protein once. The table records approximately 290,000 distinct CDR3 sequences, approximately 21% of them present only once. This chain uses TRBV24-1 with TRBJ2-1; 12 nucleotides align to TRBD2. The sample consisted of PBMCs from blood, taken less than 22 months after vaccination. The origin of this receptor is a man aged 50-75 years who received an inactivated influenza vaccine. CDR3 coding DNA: TGTGCCACTGCTAGCGGGGGGGCTGGTGAGCAGTTCTTC. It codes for CATASGGAGEQFF.